Each of the 10 T cell receptor beta chains below was sequenced from the same sample in a study of cytotoxic CD8 clonotypes in ibrutinib-treated CLL. Profiled with immunoSEQ multiplex PCR; TCRdb holds only in-frame clones, not every one. The sample contains more than 200,000 clones, nearly 80% of which appear only once. This specimen was PBMCs, taken after 12 months of ibrutinib treatment. These receptors all come from a human donor with chronic lymphocytic leukemia.

V gene TRBV27 combines with J gene TRBJ2-1; possible D gene TRBD2, 5 bases. Deletions cut 3 bases from V and 5 bases from J, with 8 bases between. CDR1 MNHEY and CDR2 SMNVEV come from the germline V gene (reference sequence). The length of the CDR3 is 13 residues. CDR3 residues: CASSLTTNNEQFF. The CDR3 region has the DNA TGTGCCAGCAGTTTGACTACCAACAATGAGCAGTTCTTC.

This CDR3 is CASSRTGYEQYF. The CDR3 DNA sequence: TGTGCCAGCAGTCGGACAGGGTACGAGCAGTACTTC. The chain employs TRBV2 and TRBJ2-7, with 8 bases aligning to TRBD1. This CDR3 is 12 amino acids long. With V trimmed by 5 bases and J by 4 bases, 1 base remained unmatched. Germline values: CDR1 SNHLY, CDR2 FYNNEI.

The chain carries TRBV6-5 and TRBJ2-5; D might be TRBD1 or TRBD2, each matching 6 bases. Germline lookup yields CDR1 MNHEY and CDR2 SVGAGI. The V end lost 2 bases, the J end lost 1 base, and 8 bases lay between the germline ends. CDR3 length: 14 amino acids. The DNA of the CDR3 is TGTGCCAGCAGTTACAGGGGGGCCCAAGAGACCCAGTACTTC. Protein: CASSYRGAQETQYF.

This chain joins TRBV9 and TRBJ1-4; D may be TRBD1 (5 bases). This CDR3 is built from 16 residues. V lost 0 bases to trimming and J lost 2 bases, with 11 bases between them. The germline V gene encodes CDR1 SGDLS and CDR2 YYNGEE. The CDR3 sequence is CASSVGGLGTNEKLFF. The CDR3 bases are TGTGCCAGCAGCGTAGGGGGCCTGGGGACTAATGAAAAACTGTTTTTT.

Comments on this clone: This sample also contains other DNA sequences that code for the same CDR3. The chain is built from TRBV18 and TRBJ2-5; 8 nucleotides agree with TRBD1. Unmatched junction bases numbered 5, after V lost 3 bases and J lost 5 bases. Germline lookup yields CDR1 KGHSH and CDR2 LQKENI. The CDR3 spans 14 residues. DNA for the CDR3: TGTGCCAGCTCACCCCAGGGGGCTCGGGAGACCCAGTACTTC. This translates into CASSPQGARETQYF.

The rearrangement uses TRBV28 and TRBJ2-2, with D uncertain. CDR3 length equals 13 residues. Germline loops: CDR1 MDHEN, CDR2 SYDVKM. Trimming stripped 6 bases from V and 8 bases from J, with 13 bases between. CDR3 coding DNA: TGTGCCAGCAGCCCAACCCCCTTTGGGGAGCTGTTTTTT. Translating it yields CASSPTPFGELFF.

The chain carries TRBV5-1 and TRBJ1-1; D perhaps matches TRBD1 (5 bases). Germline V gene lookup returns CDR1 SGHRS and CDR2 YFSETQ. This CDR3 is built from 12 residues. V lost 2 bases and J 11 bases, leaving 13 bases between the germline ends. The CDR3 loop is CASSFGGPPAFF. The CDR3 coding sequence is TGCGCCAGCAGCTTCGGGGGACCCCCCGCTTTCTTT. Full variable domain (missing parts from reference TRBV5-1 and TRBJ1-1): KAGVTQTPRYLIKTRGQQVTLSCSPISGHRSVSWYQQTPGQGLQFLFEYFSETQRNKGNFPGRFSGRQFSNSRSEMNVSTLELGDSALYLCASSFGGPPAFFGQGTRLTVV.

The V call is TRBV28, the J call TRBJ1-5, with D possibly matching TRBD1 (6 bases). Trimming removed 2 bases at V and 12 bases at J, with 26 bases between. The germline CDR1 and CDR2 sequences are MDHEN and SYDVKM. The CDR3 loop spans 17 amino acids. CDR3 loop: CASSLGGLRAQGYHQHF. The CDR3 nucleotides are TGTGCCAGCAGTTTAGGGGGGCTAAGGGCGCAGGGTTACCACCAGCATTTT.

This clone was observed once. The chain links TRBV10-3 to TRBJ2-3; tentatively, D is TRBD2 (5 bases). This CDR3 comprises 13 residues. Per the germline V gene, CDR1 is ENHRY and CDR2 is SYGVKD. Trimming stripped 7 bases from V and 3 bases from J, with 11 bases between. The CDR3 sequence: CAINWSGTDTQYF. The CDR3 DNA follows: TGTGCCATCAATTGGAGCGGAACAGATACGCAGTATTTT.

CDR3 sequence reads: CASSGQDSSYEQYF. In DNA, the CDR3 is TGTGCCAGCAGCGGACAGGACAGCTCCTACGAGCAGTACTTC. The chain has TRBV2 and TRBJ2-7; 7 positions match TRBD1. The CDR3 is made up of 14 amino acids. Germline trimming cut 6 bases from V and 0 bases from J; bases unmatched to any gene: 5. Germline lookup yields CDR1 SNHLY and CDR2 FYNNEI.